This T cell receptor beta chain emerged from a study of blood T cell repertoires in COVID-19. Study-wide context: COVID-19 samples, acute and convalescent, were from the United States, Italy and Spain. In each case, the material was cDNA or gDNA derived from T cells, B-cell-depleted T cells, or PBMCs.

The CDR3 covers 17 residues. V dropped 4 bases and J dropped 4 bases, with 18 bases sitting between them. CDR1 and CDR2 from the germline V gene are SGDLS and YYNGEE. In its sample, this clone was seen once. In the study's own analysis: Using reference gene primer amplification, nucleated cell counts were estimated. Clones were sequenced by immunoSEQ multiplex PCR, and TCRdb holds only the in-frame ones, with some missing. That table gives V, J and clone size, and the DNA gave D and trimming. The sample lists about 91,000 clones, 85% to 90% occurring once. Sequenced: peripheral blood. V usage is TRBV9 and J usage is TRBJ2-6, with D possibly being TRBD1 (6 bases). The sequence was obtained from an elderly woman with active COVID-19. The CDR3 spells CASSPQGRYFGANVLTF. The CDR3 DNA sequence: TGTGCCAGCAGCCCGCAGGGGCGGTATTTCGGGGCCAACGTCCTGACTTTC.